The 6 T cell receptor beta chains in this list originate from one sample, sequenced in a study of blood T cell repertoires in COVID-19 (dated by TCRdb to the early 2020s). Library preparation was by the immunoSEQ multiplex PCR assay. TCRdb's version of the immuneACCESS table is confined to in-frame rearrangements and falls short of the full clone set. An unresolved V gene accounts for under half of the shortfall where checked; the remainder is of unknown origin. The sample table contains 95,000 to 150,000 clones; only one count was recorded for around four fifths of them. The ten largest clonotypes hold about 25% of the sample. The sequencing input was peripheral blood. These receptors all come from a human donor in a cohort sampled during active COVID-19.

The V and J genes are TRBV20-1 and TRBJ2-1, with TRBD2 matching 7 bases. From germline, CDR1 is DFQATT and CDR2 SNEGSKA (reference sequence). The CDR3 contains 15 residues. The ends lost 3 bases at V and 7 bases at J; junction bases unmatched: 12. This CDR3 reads CSASSGLVRRNEQFF. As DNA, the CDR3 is TGCAGTGCTAGTTCAGGACTAGTTCGGAGAAATGAGCAGTTCTTC.

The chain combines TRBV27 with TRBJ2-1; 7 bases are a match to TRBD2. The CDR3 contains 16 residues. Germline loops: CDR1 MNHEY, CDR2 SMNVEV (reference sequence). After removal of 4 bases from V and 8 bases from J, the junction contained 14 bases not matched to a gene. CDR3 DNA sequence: TGTGCCAGCAGTTCCCCCGGAACGGGGGGAAGCCATGAGCAGTTCTTC. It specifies CASSSPGTGGSHEQFF.

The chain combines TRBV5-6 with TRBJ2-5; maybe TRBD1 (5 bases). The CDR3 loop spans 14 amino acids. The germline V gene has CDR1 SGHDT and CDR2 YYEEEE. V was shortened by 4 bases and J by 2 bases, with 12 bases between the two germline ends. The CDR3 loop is CASSDLDRQETQYF. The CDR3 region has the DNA TGTGCCAGCAGCGACCTCGACAGACAAGAGACCCAGTACTTC.

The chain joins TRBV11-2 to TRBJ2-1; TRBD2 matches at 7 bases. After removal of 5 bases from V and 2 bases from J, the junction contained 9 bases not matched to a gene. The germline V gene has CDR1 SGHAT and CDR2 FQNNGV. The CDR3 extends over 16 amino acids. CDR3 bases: TGTGCCAGCAGCACCCGACTAGCCCTCACCTACAATGAGCAGTTCTTC. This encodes CASSTRLALTYNEQFF.

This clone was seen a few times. CDR3 sequence reads: CASSRTGDGYTF. Here the CDR3 DNA reads TGTGCCAGCAGCCGCACAGGGGATGGCTACACCTTC. The chain is built from TRBV5-4 and TRBJ1-2; TRBD1 matches 7 bases. The CDR3 length is 12 residues. J gave up 6 bases and V 4 bases, and 3 bases lay outside the gene matches. CDR1 is SGHNT and CDR2 is YYREEE in the germline V gene (reference sequence). Full variable domain (rest looked up from reference TRBV5-4 and TRBJ1-2): ETGVTQSPTHLIKTRGQQVTLRCSSQSGHNTVSWYQQALGQGPQFIFQYYREEENGRGNFPPRFSGLQFPNYSSELNVNALELDDSALYLCASSRTGDGYTFGSGTRLTVV.

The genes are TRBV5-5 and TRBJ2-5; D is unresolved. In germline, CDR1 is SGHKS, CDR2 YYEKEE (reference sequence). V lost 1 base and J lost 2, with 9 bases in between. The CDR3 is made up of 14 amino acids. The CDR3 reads CASSLSPRQETQYF. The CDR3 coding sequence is TGTGCCAGCAGCTTGAGCCCCCGGCAAGAGACCCAGTACTTC.